This TCR beta chain emerged from a study of OX40 agonist ivuxolimab in advanced cancers. Notes on the research overall: Ivuxolimab was an agonistic, fully human IgG2 monoclonal antibody directed against OX40 (CD134), a costimulatory receptor. Intravenous ivuxolimab was administered to patients every 2 weeks at six dose levels: 0.01, 0.1, 0.3, 1.5, 3 and 10 mg/kg. Of the roughly 52 patients in dose escalation, 19 had hepatocellular carcinoma, approximately 15 had melanoma, 9 had renal cell carcinoma and 9 had head and neck cancer. In the dose-escalation cohort, roughly 80% of patients were male, and the mean age was approximately 60 years, with a range of about 20 to 90. Prior anti-PD-1, anti-PD-L1 or anti-CTLA-4 therapy was permitted, and checkpoint inhibitors had been received by 30% to 40% of dose-escalation patients. Partial responses occurred in three dose-escalation patients: two with cutaneous melanoma and one with hepatocellular carcinoma. The point of sequencing TCRbeta in the periphery was to test whether ivuxolimab changed TCR sequence diversity and drove clonal T-cell expansion. The paper describes the monotherapy dose-escalation part (N of about 54 patients) of the phase I trial of ivuxolimab.

With regard to this clone: Its antigen is currently not known. Base qualities are missing; no much larger clone stands one base away.

Patients with autoimmune disease history or receiving systemic immunosuppression were excluded from the trial. In every dose cohort, peripheral blood was drawn for TCR sequencing at baseline, cycle 4 day 1, and cycle 7 day 1. The samples were taken from a phase I, first-in-human, multicenter, open-label dose-escalation trial of ivuxolimab. Adults with locally advanced or metastatic melanoma, renal cell carcinoma, hepatocellular carcinoma or head and neck squamous cell carcinoma were enrolled in the trial. Before TCR sequencing, CD4+ and CD8+ T cells were separately sorted from peripheral blood. V is reduced by 2 bases and J by 1 base, leaving a spacing of 12 bases between them. Spanning cysteine to phenylalanine, the CDR3 consists of 15 amino acids. Kept here is only the CDR3 DNA, which spans 45 bases and is read in frame from base 1. As encoded in the germline V gene (reference sequence), CDR1 is SGHKS while CDR2 is YYEKEE.

To sequence the TCRbeta CDR3 region, genomic DNA was isolated from the sorted cells. The immunoSEQ Assay was used to sequence the TCRbeta CDR3 regions. The source is immuneACCESS, and TCRdb retained only in-frame sequences with V and J called. Part of the clones is not carried over; for the studies checked, unresolved V genes explain less than half of this, and the remainder is unexplained. The sample table lists under 95,000 clones, approximately 93% of them with a count of one. The ten largest clones capture less than 7% of the sample. Study-level results and caveats: Clonal expansion of both CD4+ and CD8+ blood T cells was observed from baseline to week 6 at doses 0.1 to 3.0 mg/kg. In the 0.1-3.0 mg/kg groups, partial responders had among the lowest normalized peripheral clonal expansion, particularly in CD8+ T cells. Low levels of normalized T-cell clonal expansion were also seen in some patients who did not respond. After ivuxolimab, more expanded clones were found on average in CD8+ T cells than in CD4+ T cells. The antigen specificity of the peripheral T cells that underwent clonal expansion was not determined.

This clonotype was sampled from an adult with an advanced solid tumor such as melanoma, head and neck, liver or kidney cancer. Sequencing was performed on CD4+ or CD8+ T cells sorted from blood, taken in a trial of the OX40 agonist ivuxolimab. The chain joins TRBV5-5 to TRBJ2-5; the D gene assignment is perhaps TRBD1 or TRBD2, with each matching 5 bases. The CDR3 region: CASSFLAGSQETQYF. Here is the DNA: TGTGCCAGCAGCTTCTTGGCAGGGAGCCAAGAGACCCAGTACTTC.